This T cell receptor beta chain was found in a study of CD8 T cells in ankylosing spondylitis. Study results and limitations: Typical of ankylosing spondylitis blood, it appeared, was a TCR beta motif of fewer than 10 highly homologous variants. Disease-linked clones were reportedly significantly enriched in matched ankylosing spondylitis synovial fluid.

V was pared by 3 bases and J by 7 bases, with 21 bases between. From germline, CDR1 is PRHDT and CDR2 FYEKMQ (reference sequence). The CDR3 has 16 amino acids. With respect to this clonotype: Antigen specificity is unknown.

By quantitative 5'-RACE with molecular barcodes, the TCR beta libraries were made. TCRdb redid the calling of the 5' RACE reads with MiXCR, one entry per CDR3 protein. The table has approximately 150,000 distinct CDR3 sequences, around 45% seen once. The genes are TRBV13 and TRBJ1-2, with D unclear. Sequences were obtained from synovial fluid, either unsorted or a sorted T cell fraction (not recorded which). The sequence was obtained from a male donor with ankylosing spondylitis. The CDR3 loop is CASSFLPPEPSSGYTF. CDR3 in DNA: TGTGCCAGCAGCTTCCTTCCCCCGGAGCCCAGTAGTGGCTACACCTTC. Full variable domain (missing parts from reference TRBV13 and TRBJ1-2): AAGVIQSPRHLIKEKRETATLKCYPIPRHDTVYWYQQGPGQDPQFLISFYEKMQSDKGSIPDRFSAQQFSDYHSELNMSSLELGDSALYFCASSFLPPEPSSGYTFGSGTRLTVV.